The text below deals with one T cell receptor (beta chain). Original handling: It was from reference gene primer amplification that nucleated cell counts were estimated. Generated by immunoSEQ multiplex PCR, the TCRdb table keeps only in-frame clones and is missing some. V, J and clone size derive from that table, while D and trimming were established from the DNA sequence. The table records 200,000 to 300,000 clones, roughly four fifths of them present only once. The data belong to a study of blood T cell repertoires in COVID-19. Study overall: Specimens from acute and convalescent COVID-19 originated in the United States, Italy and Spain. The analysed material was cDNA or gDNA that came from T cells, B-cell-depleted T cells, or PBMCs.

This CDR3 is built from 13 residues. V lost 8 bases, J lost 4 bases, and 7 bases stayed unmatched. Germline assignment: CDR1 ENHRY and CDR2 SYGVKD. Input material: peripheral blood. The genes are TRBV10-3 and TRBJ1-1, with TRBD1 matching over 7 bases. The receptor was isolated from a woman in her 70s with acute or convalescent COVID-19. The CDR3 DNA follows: TGTGCCATCGGGCCAGGGGGGAGCACTGAAGCTTTCTTT. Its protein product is CAIGPGGSTEAFF.